These 7 T cell receptor beta chains were all obtained from the same sample, sequenced in a study of blood T cell repertoires in COVID-19. Produced via immunoSEQ multiplex PCR; TCRdb's table is partial and in-frame only. Among 150,000 to 200,000 clones listed, 80% to 90% were seen once. Input material: peripheral blood. The receptors shown here come from a man aged 18 to 29 with active or convalescent COVID-19.

The chain links TRBV6-4 to TRBJ1-2; 9 nucleotides line up with TRBD1. With V trimmed by 5 bases and J by 6 bases, 4 bases remained unmatched. The CDR3 loop spans 13 amino acids. The germline V gene encodes CDR1 MRHNA and CDR2 SNTAGT. CDR3 sequence: CASSSGQGNGYTF. CDR3 bases: TGTGCCAGCAGTTCCGGACAGGGGAATGGCTACACCTTC.

The chain recombines TRBV28 with TRBJ1-1; D unresolved. This CDR3 is 15 amino acids long. Germline V lookup: CDR1 MDHEN, CDR2 SYDVKM. V lost 6 bases and J lost 3, with 17 bases in between. This CDR3 reads CASSPSGESDTEAFF. CDR3 bases: TGTGCCAGCAGCCCATCCGGGGAGTCGGACACTGAAGCTTTCTTT.

J is TRBJ2-7 and V is TRBV11-2; 13 nucleotides match TRBD2. The CDR3 sequence is 15 residues long. Germline lookup yields CDR1 SGHAT and CDR2 FQNNGV. The junction had 6 bases not matched to a gene; V was cut back by 6 bases and J by 4 bases. The CDR3 reads CASSRGLAGMYEQYF. CDR3 coding DNA: TGTGCCAGCAGTAGGGGACTAGCGGGAATGTACGAGCAGTACTTC.

This clone was seen only once. J is TRBJ1-2 and V is TRBV20-1, with D perhaps TRBD1 (6 bases). The germline V gene encodes CDR1 DFQATT and CDR2 SNEGSKA (reference sequence). CDR3 length: 18 amino acids. V was clipped by 3 bases and J by 7 bases, with 30 bases between them. The CDR3 coding sequence is TGCAGTGCTAGTACGCCTTCTTCCGGGACCAGGGGTATTTTTGGCTACACCTTC. This gives the protein CSASTPSSGTRGIFGYTF.

The CDR3 reads CASSGDRGLAGGLSYEQYF. The CDR3 DNA reads as TGTGCCAGCAGCGGAGACAGGGGACTAGCGGGAGGACTGTCCTACGAGCAGTACTTC. The rearrangement links TRBV5-4 to TRBJ2-7, with 15 bases that match TRBD2. V lost 4 bases to trimming and J lost 1 base; unmatched junction nucleotides: 12. Germline CDR1 and CDR2: SGHNT and YYREEE (reference sequence). The CDR3 is 19 amino acids.

The V and J genes are TRBV16 and TRBJ2-3; TRBD2 aligns across 11 bases. Germline CDR1 and CDR2: KGHSY and FQNENV. This CDR3 region has 16 residues. The trim removed 4 bases at V and 0 bases at J, leaving 3 bases unmatched. For the CDR3, the DNA is TGTGCCAGCAGCCGACTAGCGGGAACTAGCACAGATACGCAGTATTTT. Encoded protein: CASSRLAGTSTDTQYF.

The genes are TRBV13 and TRBJ2-1, with 7 bases fitting TRBD2. The V gene's germline CDR1 is PRHDT and CDR2 FYEKMQ (reference sequence). There are 15 residues in the CDR3. Unmatched junction bases numbered 12, after V lost 4 bases and J lost 9 bases. The DNA for the CDR3 is TGTGCCAGCAGCTCTCTCGGGGCGGGAGCGGCTGAGCAGTTCTTC. Translating it yields CASSSLGAGAAEQFF.